Below, 5 T cell receptor beta chains from the same sample are listed, as sequenced in a study of T-cell reconstitution after alpha-beta-depleted transplantation in children. A TCRbeta library incorporating unique molecular identifiers was prepared. One entry per CDR3 protein, called by TCRdb with MiXCR from the PCR reads. Of a few hundred thousand distinct CDR3 sequences in the sample, 25% to 30% are singletons; the top ten hold 35% to 40%. This specimen was PBMCs, taken before TCRalphabeta/CD19-depleted stem cell transplant. The receptors originated from a boy in the first two years of life with Wiskott-Aldrich syndrome, due to receive a stem cell transplant.

This rearrangement joins TRBV9 to TRBJ2-3; possibly TRBD2 for D (6 bases). Germline assignment: CDR1 SGDLS and CDR2 YYNGEE. The CDR3 is made up of 14 amino acids. Trimming cost V 4 bases and J 2 bases, with 11 bases left between them. CDR3 in DNA: TGTGCCAGCAGCAAAGGACTAACCACAGATACGCAGTATTTT. This sequence encodes CASSKGLTTDTQYF.

The chain couples TRBV28 to TRBJ1-5; 10 positions agree with TRBD1. Trimming cost V 4 bases and J 1 base; bases outside gene matches: 10. Germline CDR1 MDHEN, CDR2 SYDVKM. There are 18 residues in the CDR3. The chain's CDR3 is CASSSPRRQGASNQPQHF. Written as DNA, the CDR3 is TGTGCCAGCAGTTCTCCCCGTCGACAGGGGGCAAGCAATCAGCCCCAGCATTTT.

The genes are TRBV7-9 and TRBJ2-5; D not certain. Germline V gene data show CDR1 as SEHNR and CDR2 as FQNEAQ (reference sequence). The CDR3 consists of 14 residues. The V end was cut by 1 base, the J end by 2 bases, with 8 bases between. The CDR3 sequence: CASSLGWPQETQYF. The CDR3 DNA follows: TGTGCCAGCAGCTTAGGGTGGCCTCAAGAGACCCAGTACTTC.

This clonotype was seen a handful of times. The chain recombines TRBV20-1 with TRBJ1-2; the D is unclear. V lost 5 bases to trimming and J lost 3 bases, with 4 bases between them. The CDR3 sequence is 10 residues long. Germline V gene lookup returns CDR1 DFQATT and CDR2 SNEGSKA (reference sequence). The CDR3 bases are TGCAGTGCTTACGACTATGGCTACACCTTC. It specifies CSAYDYGYTF.

The table lists this clonotype with a few counts. The chain carries TRBV7-8 and TRBJ2-3; 7 bases agree with TRBD2. CDR1 is SGHVS and CDR2 is FQNEAQ in the germline V gene. This CDR3 spans 14 amino acids. V shed 1 base, J shed 5 bases, and the junction held 3 bases outside the gene matches. For the CDR3, the DNA is TGTGCCAGCAGCTTAGGCGGGAGAGTAGATACGCAGTATTTT. Protein: CASSLGGRVDTQYF.